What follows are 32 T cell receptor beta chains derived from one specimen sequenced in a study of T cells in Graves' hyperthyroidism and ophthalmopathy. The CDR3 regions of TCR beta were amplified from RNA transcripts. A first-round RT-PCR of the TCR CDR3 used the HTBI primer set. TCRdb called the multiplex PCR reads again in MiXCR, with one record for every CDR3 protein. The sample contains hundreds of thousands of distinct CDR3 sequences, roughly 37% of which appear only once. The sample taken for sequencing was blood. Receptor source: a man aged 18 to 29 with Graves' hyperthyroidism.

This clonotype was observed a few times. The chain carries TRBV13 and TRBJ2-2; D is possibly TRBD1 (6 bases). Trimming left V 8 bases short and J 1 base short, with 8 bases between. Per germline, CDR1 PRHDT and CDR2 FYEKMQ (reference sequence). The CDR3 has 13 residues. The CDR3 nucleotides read TGTGCCAGCCTACAGGGGAACACCGGGGAGCTGTTTTTT. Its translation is CASLQGNTGELFF. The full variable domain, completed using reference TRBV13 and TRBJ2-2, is AAGVIQSPRHLIKEKRETATLKCYPIPRHDTVYWYQQGPGQDPQFLISFYEKMQSDKGSIPDRFSAQQFSDYHSELNMSSLELGDSALYFCASLQGNTGELFFGEGSRLTVL.

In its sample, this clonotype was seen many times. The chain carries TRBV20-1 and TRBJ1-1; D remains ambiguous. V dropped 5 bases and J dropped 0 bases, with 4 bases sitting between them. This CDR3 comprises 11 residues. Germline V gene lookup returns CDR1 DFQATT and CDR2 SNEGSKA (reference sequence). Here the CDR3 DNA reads TGCAGTGCTGTAGTGAACACTGAAGCTTTCTTT. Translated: CSAVVNTEAFF.

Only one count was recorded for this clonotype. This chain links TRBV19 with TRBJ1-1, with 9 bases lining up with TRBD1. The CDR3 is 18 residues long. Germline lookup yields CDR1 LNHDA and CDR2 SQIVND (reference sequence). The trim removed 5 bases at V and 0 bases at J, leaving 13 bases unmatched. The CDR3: CASSRLRQGVRMNTEAFF. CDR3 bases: TGTGCCAGTAGTCGATTAAGACAGGGGGTTCGAATGAACACTGAAGCTTTCTTT.

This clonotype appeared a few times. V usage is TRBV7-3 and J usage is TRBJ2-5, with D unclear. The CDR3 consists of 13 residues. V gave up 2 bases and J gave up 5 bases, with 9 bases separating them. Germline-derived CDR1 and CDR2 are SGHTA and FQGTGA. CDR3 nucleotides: TGTGCCAGCAGCTTATATGGTCCGGAGACCCAGTACTTC. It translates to CASSLYGPETQYF.

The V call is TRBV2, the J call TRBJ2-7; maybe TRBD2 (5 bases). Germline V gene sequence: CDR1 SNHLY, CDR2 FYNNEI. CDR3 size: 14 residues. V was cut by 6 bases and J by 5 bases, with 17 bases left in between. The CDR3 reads CASSQGSSTHEQYF. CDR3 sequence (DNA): TGTGCCAGCAGCCAAGGGAGTAGTACCCACGAGCAGTACTTC. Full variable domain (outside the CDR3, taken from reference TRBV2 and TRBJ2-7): EPEVTQTPSHQVTQMGQEVILRCVPISNHLYFYWYRQILGQKVEFLVSFYNNEISEKSEIFDDQFSVERPDGSNFTLKIRSTKLEDSAMYFCASSQGSSTHEQYFGPGTRLTVT.

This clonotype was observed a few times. The CDR3: CASSFAGGSGQPQHF. DNA for the CDR3: TGTGCCAGCAGCTTCGCTGGAGGGTCAGGGCAGCCCCAGCATTTT. The chain links TRBV5-6 to TRBJ1-5; possibly TRBD1 for D (5 bases). CDR3 size: 15 residues. The V and J ends lost 2 bases and 7 bases respectively, with 16 bases between them. Germline V CDR1 and CDR2: SGHDT, YYEEEE.

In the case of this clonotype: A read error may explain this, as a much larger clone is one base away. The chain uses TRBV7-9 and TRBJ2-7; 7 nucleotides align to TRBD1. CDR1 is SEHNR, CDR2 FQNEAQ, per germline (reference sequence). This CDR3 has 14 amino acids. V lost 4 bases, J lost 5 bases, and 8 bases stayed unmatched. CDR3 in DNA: TGTGCCAGCAGCTCGGGACAGAGGGAAGACGAGCAGTACTTC. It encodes CASSSGQREDEQYF.

The CDR3 sequence: CASSQFYPGQGTYEQYF. The CDR3 DNA reads TGTGCCAGCAGCCAATTTTACCCGGGACAGGGCACCTACGAGCAGTACTTC. The gene calls are TRBV14 and TRBJ2-7; 9 nucleotides agree with TRBD1. V gave up 2 bases and J gave up 2 bases; unmatched junction bases: 10. Germline V CDR1 and CDR2: SGHDN, FVKESK. This CDR3 contains 17 residues. The entire variable domain, with the rest obtained from reference TRBV14 and TRBJ2-7, is as follows: EAGVTQFPSHSVIEKGQTVTLRCDPISGHDNLYWYRRVMGKEIKFLLHFVKESKQDESGMPNNRFLAERTGGTYSTLKVQPAELEDSGVYFCASSQFYPGQGTYEQYFGPGTRLTVT.

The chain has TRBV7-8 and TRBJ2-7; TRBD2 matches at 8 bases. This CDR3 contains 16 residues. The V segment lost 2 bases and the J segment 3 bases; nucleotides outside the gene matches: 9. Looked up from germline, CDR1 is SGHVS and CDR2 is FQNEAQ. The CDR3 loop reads CASSLPGRGGNYEQYF. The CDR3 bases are TGTGCCAGCAGCTTACCGGGACGGGGGGGAAACTACGAGCAGTACTTC.

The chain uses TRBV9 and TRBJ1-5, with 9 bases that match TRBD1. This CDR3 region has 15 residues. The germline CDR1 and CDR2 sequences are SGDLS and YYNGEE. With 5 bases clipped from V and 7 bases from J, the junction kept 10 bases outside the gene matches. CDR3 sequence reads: CASRSRDRVGQPQHF. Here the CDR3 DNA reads TGTGCCAGCAGGAGCCGGGACAGGGTAGGGCAGCCCCAGCATTTT.

CDR3 nucleotides: TGTGCCAGCAGTACGCACAACCTGGGGTCACCCCTCCACTTT. It yields the protein CASSTHNLGSPLHF. The rearrangement links TRBV6-6 to TRBJ1-6; D is unresolved. V was trimmed by 5 bases and J by 10 bases, leaving 15 bases between them. There are 14 residues in the CDR3. CDR1 and CDR2 from the germline V gene are MNHNY and SVGAGI (reference sequence).

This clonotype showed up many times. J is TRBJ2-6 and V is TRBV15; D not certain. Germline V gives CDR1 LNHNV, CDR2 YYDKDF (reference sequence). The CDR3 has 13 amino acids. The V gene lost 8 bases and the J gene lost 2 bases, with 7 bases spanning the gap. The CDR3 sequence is CATWGTGANVLTF. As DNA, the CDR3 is TGTGCCACCTGGGGAACTGGGGCCAACGTCCTGACTTTC.

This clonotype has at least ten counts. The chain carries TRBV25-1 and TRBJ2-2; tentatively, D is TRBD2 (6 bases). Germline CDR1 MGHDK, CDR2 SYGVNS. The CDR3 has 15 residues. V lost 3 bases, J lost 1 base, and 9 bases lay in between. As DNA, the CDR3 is TGTGCCAGCAGTGAGGCGGGGCGGAACACCGGGGAGCTGTTTTTT. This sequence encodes CASSEAGRNTGELFF.

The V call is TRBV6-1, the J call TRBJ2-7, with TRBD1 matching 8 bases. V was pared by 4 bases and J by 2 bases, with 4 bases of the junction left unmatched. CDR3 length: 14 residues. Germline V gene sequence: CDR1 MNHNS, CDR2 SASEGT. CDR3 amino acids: CASSASTGAYEQYF. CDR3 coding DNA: TGTGCCAGCAGTGCGTCGACAGGGGCCTACGAGCAGTACTTC.

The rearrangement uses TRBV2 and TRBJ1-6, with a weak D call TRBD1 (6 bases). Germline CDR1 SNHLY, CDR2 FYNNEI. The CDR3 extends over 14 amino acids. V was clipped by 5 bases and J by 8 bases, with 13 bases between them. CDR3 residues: CASSLGGPHSPLHF. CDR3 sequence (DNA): TGTGCCAGCAGTCTAGGGGGGCCCCATTCACCCCTCCACTTT.

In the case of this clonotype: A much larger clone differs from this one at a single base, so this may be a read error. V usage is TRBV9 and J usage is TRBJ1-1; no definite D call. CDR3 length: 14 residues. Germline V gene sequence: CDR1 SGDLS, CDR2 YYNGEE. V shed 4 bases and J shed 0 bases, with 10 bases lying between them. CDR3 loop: CASSPEEMNTEAFF. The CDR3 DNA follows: TGTGCCAGCAGCCCCGAGGAGATGAACACTGAAGCTTTCTTT.

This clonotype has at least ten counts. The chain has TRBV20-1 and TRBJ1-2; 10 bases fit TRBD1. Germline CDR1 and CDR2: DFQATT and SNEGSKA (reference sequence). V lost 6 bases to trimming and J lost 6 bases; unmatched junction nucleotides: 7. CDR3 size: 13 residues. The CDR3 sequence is CSAWDRGPHGYTF. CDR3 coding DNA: TGCAGTGCATGGGACAGGGGACCTCATGGCTACACCTTC.

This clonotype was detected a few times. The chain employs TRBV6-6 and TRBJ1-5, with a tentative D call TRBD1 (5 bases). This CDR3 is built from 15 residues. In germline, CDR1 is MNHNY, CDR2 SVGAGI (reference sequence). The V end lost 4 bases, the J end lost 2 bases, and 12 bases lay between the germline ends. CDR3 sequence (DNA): TGTGCCAGCAGTTTTCAGGGTAGGGGCAATCAGCCCCAGCATTTT. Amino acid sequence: CASSFQGRGNQPQHF.

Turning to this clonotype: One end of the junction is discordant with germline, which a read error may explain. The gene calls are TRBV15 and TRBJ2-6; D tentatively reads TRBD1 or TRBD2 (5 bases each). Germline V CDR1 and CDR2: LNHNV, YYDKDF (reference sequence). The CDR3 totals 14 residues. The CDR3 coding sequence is TGTGCCACCAGCAGAGCCCCCGGGGCCAACGTCCAGACTTTC. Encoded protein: CATSRAPGANVQTF.

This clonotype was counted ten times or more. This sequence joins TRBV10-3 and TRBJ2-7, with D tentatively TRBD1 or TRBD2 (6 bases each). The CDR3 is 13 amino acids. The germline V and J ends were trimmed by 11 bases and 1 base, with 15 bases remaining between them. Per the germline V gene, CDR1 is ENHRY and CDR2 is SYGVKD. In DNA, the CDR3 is TGTGCCGGGGGCGGGACTTCGTCCTACGAGCAGTACTTC. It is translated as CAGGGTSSYEQYF.

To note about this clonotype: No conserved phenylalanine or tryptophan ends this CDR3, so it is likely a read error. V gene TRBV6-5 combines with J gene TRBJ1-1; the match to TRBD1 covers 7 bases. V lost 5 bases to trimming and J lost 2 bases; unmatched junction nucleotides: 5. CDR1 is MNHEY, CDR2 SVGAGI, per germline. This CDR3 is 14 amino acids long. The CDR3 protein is CASSQSGGNTEAFL. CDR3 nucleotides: TGTGCCAGCAGTCAGTCAGGGGGAAACACTGAAGCTTTCCTT.

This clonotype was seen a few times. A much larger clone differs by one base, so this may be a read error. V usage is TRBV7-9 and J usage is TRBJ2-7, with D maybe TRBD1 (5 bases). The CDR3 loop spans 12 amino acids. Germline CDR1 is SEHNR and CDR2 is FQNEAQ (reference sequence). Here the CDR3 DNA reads TGTGCCAGCAGCCACGACAGCTACGAGCAGTGCTTC. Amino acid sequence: CASSHDSYEQCF.

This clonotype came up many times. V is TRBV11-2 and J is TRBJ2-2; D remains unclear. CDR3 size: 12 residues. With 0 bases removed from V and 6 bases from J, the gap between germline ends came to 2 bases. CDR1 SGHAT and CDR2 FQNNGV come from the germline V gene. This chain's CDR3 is CASSLDPGELFF. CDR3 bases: TGTGCCAGCAGCTTAGATCCCGGGGAGCTGTTTTTT.

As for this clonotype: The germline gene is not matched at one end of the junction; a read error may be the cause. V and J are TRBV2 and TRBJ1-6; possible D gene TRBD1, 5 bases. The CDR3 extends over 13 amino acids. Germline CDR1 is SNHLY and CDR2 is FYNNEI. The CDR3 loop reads CAGSEGPNSPLHF. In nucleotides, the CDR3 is TGTGCCGGCAGTGAGGGGCCGAATTCACCCCTCCACTTT.

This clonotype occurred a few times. The CDR3 spells CASSLDDIGEQYF. The CDR3 DNA is TGTGCCAGCAGCTTAGACGACATCGGTGAGCAGTACTTC. The chain has TRBV13 and TRBJ2-7; D unresolved. Germline assignment: CDR1 PRHDT and CDR2 FYEKMQ (reference sequence). V gave up 1 base and J gave up 7 bases, with 11 bases separating them. This CDR3 region has 13 residues.

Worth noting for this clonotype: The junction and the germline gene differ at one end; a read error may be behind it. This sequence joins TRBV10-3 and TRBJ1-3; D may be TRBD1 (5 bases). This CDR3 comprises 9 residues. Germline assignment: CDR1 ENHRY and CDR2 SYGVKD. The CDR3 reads CAISERGGF. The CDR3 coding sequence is TGTGCCATCAGTGAGCGCGGGGGTTTT.

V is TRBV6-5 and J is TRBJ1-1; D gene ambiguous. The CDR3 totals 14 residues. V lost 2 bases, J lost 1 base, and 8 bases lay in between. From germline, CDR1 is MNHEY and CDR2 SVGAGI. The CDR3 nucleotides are TGTGCCAGCAGTTACGTGCAGAAGAACACTGAAGCTTTCTTT. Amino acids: CASSYVQKNTEAFF.

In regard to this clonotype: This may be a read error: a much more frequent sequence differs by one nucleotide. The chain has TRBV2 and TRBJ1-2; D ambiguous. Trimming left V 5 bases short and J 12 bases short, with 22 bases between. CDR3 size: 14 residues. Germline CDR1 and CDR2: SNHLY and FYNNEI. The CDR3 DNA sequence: TGTGCCAGCAGTTACTCCCTTGGCCCGGTGGGCCACACCTTC. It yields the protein CASSYSLGPVGHTF.

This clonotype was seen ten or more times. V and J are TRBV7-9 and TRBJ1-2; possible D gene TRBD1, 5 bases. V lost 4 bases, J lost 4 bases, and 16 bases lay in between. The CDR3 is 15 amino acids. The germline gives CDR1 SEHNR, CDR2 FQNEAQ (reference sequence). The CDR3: CASSSDQGHFYGYTF. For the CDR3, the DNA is TGTGCCAGCAGCTCCGATCAGGGTCATTTCTATGGCTACACCTTC.

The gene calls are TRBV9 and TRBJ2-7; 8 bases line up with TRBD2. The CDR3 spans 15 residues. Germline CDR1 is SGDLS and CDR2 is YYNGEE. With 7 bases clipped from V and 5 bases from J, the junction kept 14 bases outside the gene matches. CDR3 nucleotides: TGTGCCAGCTCACCATACGGGAGGGAATTAAACGAGCAGTACTTC. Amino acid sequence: CASSPYGRELNEQYF.

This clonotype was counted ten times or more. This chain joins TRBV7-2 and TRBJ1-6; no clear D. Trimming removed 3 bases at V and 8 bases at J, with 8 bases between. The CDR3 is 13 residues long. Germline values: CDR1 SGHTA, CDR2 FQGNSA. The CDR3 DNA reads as TGTGCCAGCAGCTTGAATTTTCATTCACCCCTCCACTTT. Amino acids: CASSLNFHSPLHF.

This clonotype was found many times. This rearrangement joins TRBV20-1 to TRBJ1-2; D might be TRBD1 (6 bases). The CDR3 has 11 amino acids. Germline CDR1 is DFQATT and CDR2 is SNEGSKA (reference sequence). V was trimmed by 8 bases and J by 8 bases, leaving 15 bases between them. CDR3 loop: CSSDGDKGYTF. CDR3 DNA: TGCAGTTCAGACGGGGACAAAGGCTACACCTTC.